This entry features one T cell receptor (beta chain) sequence. Its target is not known. This sample was included in a study of OX40 agonist ivuxolimab in advanced cancers. Study as a whole: Partial responses were observed in three patients, of whom one had hepatocellular carcinoma and two had cutaneous melanoma. Points from the study as a whole: Partly responding patients at 0.1-3.0 mg/kg showed some of the smallest clonal expansion. Relative to CD4+, CD8+ T cells held more expanded clones on average.

The ends lost 5 bases at V and 4 bases at J; junction bases unmatched: 7. The CDR3 runs to 15 residues. CDR1 and CDR2 (germline): ENHRY, SYGVKD. Method: immunoSEQ multiplex PCR; TCRdb's copy keeps in-frame clones and lacks some. The sample holds some 51,000 clones, approximately 83% seen once. The chain has TRBV10-3 and TRBJ2-2; TRBD1 aligns across 7 bases. The sample consisted of CD4+ or CD8+ T cells sorted from blood, taken in a trial of the OX40 agonist ivuxolimab. The clonotype originates from an adult with an advanced solid tumor such as melanoma, head and neck, liver or kidney cancer. The chain's CDR3 is CAISTGVKVTGELFF. DNA of the CDR3: TGTGCCATCAGTACAGGGGTAAAAGTCACCGGGGAGCTGTTTTTT.